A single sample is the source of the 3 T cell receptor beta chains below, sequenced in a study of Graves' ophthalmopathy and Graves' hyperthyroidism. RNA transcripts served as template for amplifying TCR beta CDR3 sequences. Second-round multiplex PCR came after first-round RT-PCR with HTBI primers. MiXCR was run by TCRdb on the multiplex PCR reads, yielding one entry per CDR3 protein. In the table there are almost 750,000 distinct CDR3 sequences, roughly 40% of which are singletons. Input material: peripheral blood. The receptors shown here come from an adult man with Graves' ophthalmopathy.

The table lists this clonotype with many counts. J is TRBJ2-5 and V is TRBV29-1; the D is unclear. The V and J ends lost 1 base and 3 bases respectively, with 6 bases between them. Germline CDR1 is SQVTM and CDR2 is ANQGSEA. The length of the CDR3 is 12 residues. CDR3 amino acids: CSVEVREETQYF. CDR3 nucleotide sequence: TGCAGCGTTGAAGTCCGGGAAGAGACCCAGTACTTC.

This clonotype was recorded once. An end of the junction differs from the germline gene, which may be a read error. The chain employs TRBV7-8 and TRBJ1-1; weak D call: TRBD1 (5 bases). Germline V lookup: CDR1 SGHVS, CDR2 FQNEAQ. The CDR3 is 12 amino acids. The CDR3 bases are TGTGCCAGCAACCGGGGGAACACTGAAGCGTCCTTT. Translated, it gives CASNRGNTEASF.

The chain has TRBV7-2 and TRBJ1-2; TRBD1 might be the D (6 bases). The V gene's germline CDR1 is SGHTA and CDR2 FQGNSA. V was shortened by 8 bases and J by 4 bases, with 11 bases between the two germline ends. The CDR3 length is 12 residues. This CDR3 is CASRPGAYGYTF. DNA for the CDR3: TGTGCCAGCCGTCCAGGGGCCTATGGCTACACCTTC.